Sequencing of this TCR beta chain was carried out in a study of T cell changes during pregnancy in multiple sclerosis. V was trimmed by 5 bases and J by 3 bases, leaving 10 bases between them. There are 13 residues in the CDR3. The germline V gene has CDR1 SQVTM and CDR2 ANQGSEA. Assay used: immunoSEQ multiplex PCR; TCRdb lists only in-frame clones, some missing. The data contain 30,000 to 40,000 clones, about 91% of them singletons. Sequences were derived from CD8+ T cells from peripheral blood mononuclear cells, sampled in the second trimester of pregnancy. This receptor was taken from a female donor with multiple sclerosis, enrolled in a pregnancy study. The chain has TRBV29-1 and TRBJ2-2; D might be TRBD1 (6 bases). The CDR3 sequence: CSVWDKYTGELFF. As DNA, the CDR3 is TGCAGCGTTTGGGACAAGTACACCGGGGAGCTGTTTTTT.